These 31 T cell receptor beta chains came from one sample sequenced in a study of monozygotic twins with inflammatory bowel disease. TCRdb re-called the 5' RACE reads, yielding one record per CDR3 amino acid sequence without DNA. The listing records 150,000 to 200,000 distinct CDR3 sequences. Sequencing used blood. These receptors all come from a human donor with ulcerative colitis or Crohn's disease, or a healthy co-twin of an affected twin (not recorded which).

The chain has TRBV6-5 and TRBJ2-5; absent DNA, TCRdb's TRBD1 call cannot be checked. Germline CDR1 is MNHEY and CDR2 is SVGAGI. The CDR3 has 16 residues. CDR3 sequence: CASSYSWFGTQETQYF.

V gene TRBV9 combines with J gene TRBJ1-5; TCRdb's D call of TRBD1 is untestable without DNA. Germline-derived CDR1 and CDR2 are SGDLS and YYNGEE. The length of the CDR3 is 15 residues. CDR3 sequence reads: CASSQGTNSNQPQHF.

The V gene is TRBV20-1, the J gene TRBJ2-7; TCRdb's assignment of TRBD2 cannot be checked, as there is no DNA. The germline gives CDR1 DFQATT, CDR2 SNEGSKA (reference sequence). The CDR3 is 14 amino acids. CDR3 region: CSAPLAGDSYEQYF.

This sequence joins TRBV29-1 and TRBJ2-2; TCRdb gives TRBD2 as the D gene, but with no DNA this cannot be confirmed. Germline V gene lookup returns CDR1 SQVTM and CDR2 ANQGSEA. CDR3 size: 16 residues. The chain's CDR3 is CSAGGGRGADTGELFF.

The chain employs TRBV20-1 and TRBJ2-3; TCRdb calls TRBD2, which cannot be checked without DNA. The CDR3 runs 15 residues. Germline V gene lookup returns CDR1 DFQATT and CDR2 SNEGSKA (reference sequence). CDR3 sequence reads: CSATGGGRGVDTQYF.

This chain links TRBV4-1 with TRBJ2-5; TCRdb proposes TRBD1, but this gene call is untestable without DNA. This CDR3 spans 17 amino acids. Germline CDR1 MGHRA, CDR2 YSYEKL. The chain's CDR3 is CASSQDQQGARQETQYF.

This chain links TRBV5-1 with TRBJ2-5; TCRdb's assignment of TRBD1 cannot be checked, as there is no DNA. The CDR3 totals 15 residues. Germline V gene data show CDR1 as SGHRS and CDR2 as YFSETQ. CDR3 sequence reads: CASTKSTGSQETQYF.

This chain uses TRBV6-1 with TRBJ2-4; TCRdb lists TRBD1, though no DNA is available to test this call. Germline values: CDR1 MNHNS, CDR2 SASEGT. The CDR3 runs to 18 residues. CDR3 sequence reads: CASRLDANTGLAKNIQYF.

The chain combines TRBV9 with TRBJ2-5; TCRdb selects TRBD2, and the lack of DNA leaves this call unchecked. CDR3 length: 14 amino acids. CDR1 and CDR2 from the germline V gene are SGDLS and YYNGEE. The CDR3 sequence is CASSPNVAGETQYF. The full variable domain, with the rest looked up from reference TRBV9 and TRBJ2-5, is DSGVTQTPKHLITATGQRVTLRCSPRSGDLSVYWYQQSLDQGLQFLIQYYNGEERAKGNILERFSAQQFPDLHSELNLSSLELGDSALYFCASSPNVAGETQYFGPGTRLLVL.

The chain links TRBV7-2 to TRBJ2-1; absent DNA, TCRdb's TRBD1 call cannot be checked. The germline gives CDR1 SGHTA, CDR2 FQGNSA. There are 15 residues in the CDR3. CDR3 amino acids: CASSLEPVSYNEQFF.

This chain links TRBV5-4 with TRBJ2-6. This CDR3 spans 16 amino acids. The germline gives CDR1 SGHNT, CDR2 YYREEE (reference sequence). CDR3 sequence reads: CASSLVGRTGANVLTF.

The V gene is TRBV6-5, the J gene TRBJ1-1. Germline assignment: CDR1 MNHEY and CDR2 SVGAGI. CDR3 size: 18 residues. The CDR3 reads CASSYVSSRSLMNTEAFF.

The CDR3 is CSAQGRATEAFF. The V gene is TRBV20-1, the J gene TRBJ1-1; checking the TCRdb D call of TRBD1 is not possible without DNA. This CDR3 is built from 12 residues. Germline loops: CDR1 DFQATT, CDR2 SNEGSKA (reference sequence).

CDR3 loop: CASRPESMSYEQYF. The rearrangement links TRBV27 to TRBJ2-7. Looked up from germline, CDR1 is MNHEY and CDR2 is SMNVEV (reference sequence). This CDR3 has 14 residues.

The V gene is TRBV28, the J gene TRBJ1-1; the D call from TCRdb, TRBD1, cannot be confirmed without DNA. CDR1 MDHEN and CDR2 SYDVKM come from the germline V gene. The CDR3 is 14 residues long. The CDR3 is CASSLSRGDTEAFF.

V and J are TRBV20-1 and TRBJ2-1. Germline CDR1 and CDR2: DFQATT and SNEGSKA (reference sequence). This CDR3 has 12 residues. The CDR3: CSASGIYNEQFF.

V usage is TRBV27 and J usage is TRBJ2-3; checking the TCRdb D call of TRBD1 is not possible without DNA. The CDR3 contains 13 residues. From germline, CDR1 is MNHEY and CDR2 SMNVEV (reference sequence). The CDR3: CASRPGDTDTQYF.

The V and J genes are TRBV12-3 or TRBV12-4 and TRBJ2-1; the D gene TCRdb calls, TRBD2, cannot be checked with no DNA. The CDR3 sequence is 16 residues long. The CDR3 protein is CASRHGLASSYNEQFF.

The rearrangement links TRBV5-1 to TRBJ2-5; lacking DNA, the TRBD2 call made by TCRdb goes unchecked. Germline V gene lookup returns CDR1 SGHRS and CDR2 YFSETQ. CDR3 length equals 14 residues. The CDR3 reads CASSSQLAGETQYF. The variable domain in full, with the rest retrieved from reference TRBV5-1 and TRBJ2-5, is KAGVTQTPRYLIKTRGQQVTLSCSPISGHRSVSWYQQTPGQGLQFLFEYFSETQRNKGNFPGRFSGRQFSNSRSEMNVSTLELGDSALYLCASSSQLAGETQYFGPGTRLLVL.

The V and J genes are TRBV5-1 and TRBJ1-5; TCRdb's D call of TRBD1 is untestable without DNA. The germline V gene encodes CDR1 SGHRS and CDR2 YFSETQ. This CDR3 spans 14 amino acids. CDR3 sequence reads: CASSPDSHNQPQHF. The full variable domain, with the rest looked up from reference TRBV5-1 and TRBJ1-5, is KAGVTQTPRYLIKTRGQQVTLSCSPISGHRSVSWYQQTPGQGLQFLFEYFSETQRNKGNFPGRFSGRQFSNSRSEMNVSTLELGDSALYLCASSPDSHNQPQHFGDGTRLSIL.

The chain joins TRBV20-1 to TRBJ2-2; TCRdb's D call, TRBD2, is unchecked because there is no DNA. CDR1 and CDR2 from the germline V gene are DFQATT and SNEGSKA (reference sequence). The CDR3 runs 14 residues. The CDR3 loop reads CSAFSGRGPGELFF.

The chain combines TRBV7-2 with TRBJ2-3; TCRdb's D gene call, TRBD2, goes unchecked for lack of DNA. CDR3 size: 16 residues. Germline V gene lookup returns CDR1 SGHTA and CDR2 FQGNSA. CDR3: CASSLEGLAGSDTQYF.

The CDR3 protein is CASTTWDRVMDGYTF. V is TRBV28 and J is TRBJ1-2; TCRdb proposes TRBD1, but this gene call is untestable without DNA. The germline V gene has CDR1 MDHEN and CDR2 SYDVKM. This CDR3 contains 15 residues.

The chain combines TRBV7-2 with TRBJ2-2; TCRdb reports TRBD2, a call that lacks DNA to check it against. Germline V gene data show CDR1 as SGHTA and CDR2 as FQGNSA. The CDR3 sequence is 17 residues long. The CDR3 protein is CASTNTAGVKNTGELFF.

This chain uses TRBV28 with TRBJ1-6. The CDR3 runs 12 residues. Germline loops: CDR1 MDHEN, CDR2 SYDVKM. This CDR3 is CASAELLTPLHF.

The chain uses TRBV20-1 and TRBJ2-3; TCRdb reports TRBD2, a call that lacks DNA to check it against. The CDR3 totals 16 residues. Germline assignment: CDR1 DFQATT and CDR2 SNEGSKA (reference sequence). CDR3 amino acids: CSAPRGLPAVTDTQYF.

The V and J genes are TRBV7-9 and TRBJ2-7; as DNA is missing, the TRBD1 call by TCRdb cannot be tested. Germline loops: CDR1 SEHNR, CDR2 FQNEAQ (reference sequence). The CDR3 is made up of 16 amino acids. This chain's CDR3 is CASSLPQGSFGYEQYF.

This chain connects TRBV18 to TRBJ2-1; TCRdb picks TRBD1, but there is no DNA to check that call. This CDR3 spans 15 amino acids. Germline V CDR1 and CDR2: KGHSH, LQKENI. The CDR3: CASSRLGQGDNEQFF. The full variable domain, completed using reference TRBV18 and TRBJ2-1, is NAGVMQNPRHLVRRRGQEARLRCSPMKGHSHVYWYRQLPEEGLKFMVYLQKENIIDESGMPKERFSAEFPKEGPSILRIQQVVRGDSAAYFCASSRLGQGDNEQFFGPGTRLTVL.

The chain combines TRBV12-3 or TRBV12-4 with TRBJ2-7. The CDR3 spans 14 residues. This CDR3 reads CASSFAIGHYEQYF.

This chain connects TRBV20-1 to TRBJ2-3; there is no DNA to check the TCRdb D call of TRBD2. CDR1 DFQATT and CDR2 SNEGSKA come from the germline V gene (reference sequence). The CDR3 spans 15 residues. The CDR3: CSAQKGGRASNTQYF.

V usage is TRBV6-1 and J usage is TRBJ2-5; TCRdb selects TRBD1, and the lack of DNA leaves this call unchecked. The CDR3 sequence is 14 residues long. CDR1 is MNHNS and CDR2 is SASEGT in the germline V gene. The CDR3: CASSSGRGQETQYF.